One sample yielded the 6 T cell receptor beta chains listed below, sequenced in a study of read filtering for tumor transcriptome and immune sequencing. From 300 to 400 ng of RNA, a library with molecular barcoded alpha/delta and beta/gamma adaptors was made. MiXCR, run by TCRdb on the reads, gives a single entry per CDR3 protein. Of roughly 130,000 distinct CDR3 sequences in the sample, approximately 12% were seen once. Sequencing input: a population of CD138-negative cells sorted from bone marrow. The receptors stem from a donor at least 40 years old with multiple myeloma.

This clonotype was seen ten or more times. The chain joins TRBV4-1 to TRBJ2-1; 10 bases are shared with TRBD2. Germline V gene lookup returns CDR1 MGHRA and CDR2 YSYEKL. This CDR3 comprises 17 residues. The V gene end was trimmed by 4 bases and the J gene end by 0 bases; junction bases not matched to a gene: 6. CDR3 nucleotide sequence: TGCGCCAGCAGCCCAAGGGCTAGCGGGAGCTCCTACAATGAGCAGTTCTTC. Amino acids: CASSPRASGSSYNEQFF.

The table lists this clonotype with many counts. The genes are TRBV7-2 and TRBJ2-3; D not certain. Trimming stripped 4 bases from V and 0 bases from J, with 5 bases between. The CDR3 length is 13 residues. Germline lookup yields CDR1 SGHTA and CDR2 FQGNSA. This CDR3 is CASSWVSTDTQYF. The CDR3 nucleotides read TGTGCCAGCAGCTGGGTTAGCACAGATACGCAGTATTTT.

This clonotype was recorded many times. J is TRBJ2-3 and V is TRBV12-3 or TRBV12-4; 8 positions agree with TRBD2. The CDR3 length is 14 residues. J lost 1 base, V lost 4 bases, and 1 base had no gene match. CDR3 DNA sequence: TGTGCCAGCAGTTCGGGGGGGGGCACAGATACGCAGTATTTT. As protein: CASSSGGGTDTQYF.

This clonotype has only a few counts. The chain joins TRBV20-1 to TRBJ1-6; TRBD1 agrees at 8 bases. The CDR3 has 15 residues. V lost 4 bases and J lost 7; bases outside the gene matches: 9. The germline gives CDR1 DFQATT, CDR2 SNEGSKA (reference sequence). The CDR3 sequence is CSATLTGQVNSPLHF. CDR3 coding DNA: TGCAGTGCTACCCTCACGGGACAGGTCAATTCACCCCTCCACTTT.

This clonotype has ten or more counts. The chain uses TRBV20-1 and TRBJ1-6, with D possibly TRBD1 on 5 matching bases. The CDR3 runs 13 residues. V lost 1 base and J 9 bases, leaving 10 bases between the germline ends. Germline CDR1 reads DFQATT; CDR2 reads SNEGSKA (reference sequence). CDR3 coding DNA: TGCAGTGCTAGAGCTGAGGGGTTTTCACCCCTCCACTTT. Translating it yields CSARAEGFSPLHF.

This chain uses TRBV5-1 with TRBJ2-3; D not certain. Between the trimmed V and J ends, which lost 1 base and 1 base, there was a span of 13 bases. CDR1 is SGHRS, CDR2 YFSETQ, per germline. The CDR3 sequence is 16 residues long. DNA for the CDR3: TGCGCCAGCAGCTTGTCCGGAAGGTGGGGCACAGATACGCAGTATTTT. It translates to CASSLSGRWGTDTQYF.